This entry lists 25 T cell receptor beta chains sequenced from one sample in a study of blood T cell repertoires in COVID-19. TCRdb's copy holds only in-frame clones and misses some; the assay was immunoSEQ multiplex PCR. The profile shows some 150,000 clones, roughly 81% of them singletons. Input material: peripheral blood. Source of these receptors: a man between 40 and 49 years old who had recovered from COVID-19.

The rearrangement joins TRBV11-1 to TRBJ2-7, with 10 positions matching TRBD2. V trimming: 3 bases; J trimming: 1 base; junction bases outside the gene matches: 3. This CDR3 has 15 amino acids. Germline CDR1 is SGHAT and CDR2 is FQDESV (reference sequence). CDR3 region: CASSFRTSGSYEQYF. The CDR3 coding sequence is TGTGCCAGCAGCTTCCGGACTAGCGGTTCCTACGAGCAGTACTTC.

This clone was picked up many times. The genes are TRBV14 and TRBJ1-3; tentative D call: TRBD1 (5 bases). V lost 1 base, J lost 1 base, and 8 bases lay in between. Looked up from germline, CDR1 is SGHDN and CDR2 is FVKESK. This CDR3 is built from 15 residues. The CDR3, as DNA: TGTGCCAGCAGCCAAGGCAGGGTTTCTGGAAACACCATATATTTT. This gives the protein CASSQGRVSGNTIYF.

V usage is TRBV10-3 and J usage is TRBJ1-3; D remains unclear. CDR3 length: 16 amino acids. Germline-derived CDR1 and CDR2 are ENHRY and SYGVKD. The V end was cut by 2 bases, the J end by 2 bases, with 13 bases between. CDR3 in DNA: TGTGCCATCAGTGAGCGCGACTCGTTGGCTGGAAACACCATATATTTT. This gives the protein CAISERDSLAGNTIYF.

The chain joins TRBV28 to TRBJ2-1, with 8 bases fitting TRBD2. The CDR3 totals 16 residues. Germline CDR1 MDHEN, CDR2 SYDVKM. Trimming at V came to 4 bases and at J to 3 bases, leaving 8 bases not matched to a gene. The CDR3 reads CASSSVVAGNYNEQFF. In DNA form, the CDR3 reads TGTGCCAGCAGTTCGGTGGTAGCGGGGAACTACAATGAGCAGTTCTTC.

This chain connects TRBV6-5 to TRBJ1-1; D is unresolved. Trimming cost V 11 bases and J 8 bases, with 15 bases left between them. The CDR3 loop spans 11 amino acids. Germline values: CDR1 MNHEY, CDR2 SVGAGI. CDR3 amino acids: CAVRGDEEAFF. For the CDR3, the DNA is TGTGCCGTTCGGGGAGACGAGGAAGCTTTCTTT.

This chain connects TRBV3-1 (or the pseudogene TRBV3-2) to TRBJ2-1; maybe TRBD2 (6 bases). V lost 2 bases and J lost 3, with 11 bases in between. CDR3 length: 15 residues. The germline CDR1 and CDR2 sequences are LGHDT and YNNKEL (reference sequence). Here the CDR3 reads CASSQSQGLYNEQFF. The CDR3 DNA sequence: TGTGCCAGCAGCCAATCCCAGGGACTCTACAATGAGCAGTTCTTC.

The chain is built from TRBV28 and TRBJ1-1, with D possibly being TRBD1 (5 bases). The CDR3 runs 14 residues. Per germline, CDR1 MDHEN and CDR2 SYDVKM. Trimming took 3 bases from V and 6 from J, leaving 14 bases between them. CDR3 loop: CASSFMAGDAEAFF. In DNA form, the CDR3 reads TGTGCCAGCAGTTTTATGGCGGGGGACGCTGAAGCTTTCTTT.

This clone turned up a few times. In nucleotides, the CDR3 is TGTGCCAGCAGCATACCCTTAGCGGGCGGCCTTCCGGATACGCAGTATTTT. Protein: CASSIPLAGGLPDTQYF. J is TRBJ2-3 and V is TRBV5-4; 7 nucleotides match TRBD2. The V segment lost 4 bases and the J segment 6 bases; nucleotides outside the gene matches: 17. CDR3 length equals 17 residues. Germline V CDR1 and CDR2: SGHNT, YYREEE (reference sequence).

This clone was seen a few times. The V call is TRBV29-1, the J call TRBJ1-1, with D perhaps matching TRBD1 (6 bases). The V gene lost 6 bases and the J gene lost 8 bases, with 10 bases spanning the gap. Germline V lookup: CDR1 SQVTM, CDR2 ANQGSEA. The CDR3 contains 10 residues. The DNA for the CDR3 is TGCAGCGTCGCCACAGGGGAAGCTTTCTTT. Protein: CSVATGEAFF.

The CDR3 loop reads CASSLGGGTEAFF. In nucleotides, the CDR3 is TGTGCCAGCAGTTTGGGAGGGGGCACTGAAGCTTTCTTT. The rearrangement uses TRBV12-3 or TRBV12-4 and TRBJ1-1; D is possibly TRBD1 (6 bases). V was trimmed by 3 bases and J by 4 bases, leaving 9 bases between them. The CDR3 runs to 13 residues.

The chain has TRBV20-1 and TRBJ2-1; D is unclear. CDR3 length: 11 residues. Trimming removed 4 bases from V and 1 base from J, with 2 bases in between. Germline V CDR1 and CDR2: DFQATT, SNEGSKA (reference sequence). In DNA form, the CDR3 reads TGCAGTGCTACTTCCTACAATGAGCAGTTCTTC. This gives the protein CSATSYNEQFF.

This chain joins TRBV30 and TRBJ1-3; a possible D gene is TRBD1 (5 bases). V lost 2 bases and J 4 bases, leaving 15 bases between the germline ends. The CDR3 sequence is 15 residues long. Per the germline V gene, CDR1 is GTSNPN and CDR2 is SVGIG (reference sequence). The CDR3 reads CAWSSAGTKGNTIYF. The DNA of the CDR3 is TGTGCCTGGAGTAGCGCGGGGACCAAAGGAAACACCATATATTTT.

The rearrangement links TRBV6-2 or TRBV6-3 to TRBJ2-3, with 9 nucleotides matching TRBD2. The V segment lost 2 bases and the J segment 2 bases; nucleotides outside the gene matches: 2. Germline CDR1 reads MNHEY; CDR2 reads SVGEGT. CDR3 length: 15 residues. CDR3 sequence (DNA): TGTGCCAGCAGTTACGGCGGGGGGGCCACAGATACGCAGTATTTT. It codes for CASSYGGGATDTQYF.

In its sample, this clone was seen once. The V and J genes are TRBV6-6 and TRBJ2-1; no clear D. This CDR3 region has 11 residues. CDR1 is MNHNY and CDR2 is SVGAGI in the germline V gene (reference sequence). Trimming removed 6 bases from V and 5 bases from J, with 5 bases in between. CDR3 DNA: TGTGCCAGCAGGGAGCACAATGAGCAGTTCTTC. Residues: CASREHNEQFF.

The chain employs TRBV6-5 and TRBJ2-3; TRBD2 might be the D (6 bases). Trimming took off 4 bases at V and 0 bases at J, with 8 bases between the two ends. The germline gives CDR1 MNHEY, CDR2 SVGAGI. The CDR3 covers 14 residues. As DNA, the CDR3 is TGTGCCAGCAGTTCGGGACTCAGCACAGATACGCAGTATTTT. Amino acids: CASSSGLSTDTQYF.

The V gene is TRBV5-4, the J gene TRBJ1-3; TRBD1 might be the D (6 bases). Trimming pared 4 bases from V and 3 bases from J, leaving 14 bases between. The CDR3 spans 15 residues. The germline V gene has CDR1 SGHNT and CDR2 YYREEE (reference sequence). The CDR3 is CASSQQGRGGNTIYF. In DNA form, the CDR3 reads TGTGCCAGCAGCCAGCAGGGGCGCGGTGGAAACACCATATATTTT.

The chain links TRBV5-6 to TRBJ2-2, with D uncertain. Germline V gives CDR1 SGHDT, CDR2 YYEEEE. This CDR3 region has 16 residues. V dropped 1 base and J dropped 3 bases, with 13 bases sitting between them. The CDR3 here is CASSLFGSGDTGELFF. CDR3 nucleotides: TGTGCCAGCAGCTTGTTCGGGTCTGGAGACACCGGGGAGCTGTTTTTT.

The chain joins TRBV4-3 to TRBJ1-6, with D possibly being TRBD1 (5 bases). V was trimmed by 3 bases and J by 5 bases, leaving 8 bases between them. The CDR3 is 14 residues long. Per the germline V gene, CDR1 is LGHNA and CDR2 is YSLEER. The CDR3 is CASSQGGDNSPLHF. The CDR3 nucleotides are TGCGCCAGCAGCCAGGGGGGGGATAATTCACCCCTCCACTTT.

The gene calls are TRBV28 and TRBJ2-5, with 10 positions matching TRBD2. V lost 6 bases, J lost 0 bases, and 7 bases stayed unmatched. The CDR3 spans 16 residues. Per germline, CDR1 MDHEN and CDR2 SYDVKM. The CDR3: CASRNLLAGHQETQYF. CDR3 DNA: TGTGCCAGCAGGAACCTACTAGCGGGACACCAAGAGACCCAGTACTTC.

V usage is TRBV5-8 and J usage is TRBJ2-5; 7 bases are a match to TRBD1. J gave up 4 bases and V 5 bases, and 5 bases lay outside the gene matches. Germline CDR1 reads SGHTS; CDR2 reads YDEGEE. CDR3 length equals 13 residues. As DNA, the CDR3 is TGTGCCAGCAGAATCCCAGGGGGAGAGACCCAGTACTTC. Protein product: CASRIPGGETQYF.

The chain joins TRBV24-1 to TRBJ2-1, with 9 bases identical to TRBD1. Losses at the gene ends were 4 bases for V and 6 bases for J; bases not matched to a gene: 9. Germline V gene data show CDR1 as KGHDR and CDR2 as SFDVKD. CDR3 length: 16 residues. CDR3 nucleotides: TGTGCCACCAGTGACCCACAGGGGGCGAGTGTCAATGAGCAGTTCTTC. Encoded protein: CATSDPQGASVNEQFF.

V gene TRBV24-1 combines with J gene TRBJ2-6; D gene unclear. The CDR3 extends over 17 amino acids. Germline CDR1 KGHDR, CDR2 SFDVKD. V shed 2 bases and J shed 2 bases, with 12 bases lying between them. CDR3 sequence reads: CATSDSARRAGANVLTF. The CDR3, as DNA: TGTGCCACCAGTGATTCTGCCAGACGGGCTGGGGCCAACGTCCTGACTTTC.

This chain links TRBV4-3 with TRBJ1-3; D is unclear. Germline CDR1 reads LGHNA; CDR2 reads YSLEER. Trimming removed 0 bases at V and 10 bases at J, with 10 bases between. This CDR3 is built from 13 residues. CDR3 sequence: CASSQEDDGTIYF. The CDR3 nucleotides read TGCGCCAGCAGCCAAGAAGATGACGGGACCATATATTTT.

The chain employs TRBV19 and TRBJ1-5; D is unclear. This CDR3 is 13 amino acids long. Deletions cut 7 bases from V and 2 bases from J, with 9 bases between. The germline CDR1 and CDR2 sequences are LNHDA and SQIVND (reference sequence). In DNA form, the CDR3 reads TGTGCCAGTAAAGGGAGGGGCAATCAGCCCCAGCATTTT. As protein: CASKGRGNQPQHF.

This clone was counted a few times. This chain joins TRBV11-1 and TRBJ2-1; 9 bases are shared with TRBD1. The CDR3 sequence is 15 residues long. With 5 bases clipped from V and 6 bases from J, the junction kept 8 bases outside the gene matches. The germline CDR1 and CDR2 sequences are SGHAT and FQDESV (reference sequence). The CDR3 DNA sequence: TGTGCCAGCAGCGCCGGGACAGGGCGAGGCAATGAGCAGTTCTTC. Amino acid sequence: CASSAGTGRGNEQFF.